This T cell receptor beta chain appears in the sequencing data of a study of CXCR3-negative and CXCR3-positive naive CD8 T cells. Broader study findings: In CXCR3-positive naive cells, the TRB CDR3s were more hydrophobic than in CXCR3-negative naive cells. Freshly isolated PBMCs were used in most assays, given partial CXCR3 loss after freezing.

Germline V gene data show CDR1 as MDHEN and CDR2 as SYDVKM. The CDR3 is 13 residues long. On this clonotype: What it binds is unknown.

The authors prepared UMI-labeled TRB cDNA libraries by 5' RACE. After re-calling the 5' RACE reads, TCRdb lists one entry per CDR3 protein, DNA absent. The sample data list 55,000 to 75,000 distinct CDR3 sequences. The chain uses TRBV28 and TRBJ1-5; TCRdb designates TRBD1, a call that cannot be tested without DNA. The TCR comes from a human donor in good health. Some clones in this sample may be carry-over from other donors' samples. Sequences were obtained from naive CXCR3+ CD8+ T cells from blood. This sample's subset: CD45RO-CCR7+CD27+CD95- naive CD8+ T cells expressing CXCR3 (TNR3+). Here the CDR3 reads CASSLLLGEPQHF.